The present T cell receptor beta chain was sequenced within a study of cytomegalovirus exposure and HLA in healthy donors. General study results and limits: Excluded were some V segments that proved indistinguishable, including TRBV6-2 and TRBV6-3. Accurate prediction of HLA-A and HLA-B alleles (for most subjects) was reportedly achieved from TCR beta sequences. It emerged from a later analysis that several of the most significant clusters appeared to be linked to common viral pathogens. TCR beta chains numbering under 200 were designated cytomegalovirus-associated.

This clone was detected once. Its cognate antigen is unknown. Germline values: CDR1 LGHNA, CDR2 YSLEER. The J segment lost 6 bases and the V segment lost 1 base, leaving 2 bases of the junction unmatched. This CDR3 has 15 residues. The PCR used 60 Vbeta and 13 Jbeta primers. Only in-frame clones appear in the TCRdb table, and some are missing; sequencing was by immunoSEQ multiplex PCR. The sample records roughly 120,000 clones, around 70% being singletons. This sequence originates from a woman between 65 and 79 years old in good health and CMV-seropositive. The chain couples TRBV4-3 to TRBJ1-4, with 10 nucleotides matching TRBD1. Sequenced material: PBMCs. Written as DNA, the CDR3 is TGCGCCAGCAGCCAAGCCGGGACAGGGGATGAAAAACTGTTTTTT. It encodes CASSQAGTGDEKLFF.